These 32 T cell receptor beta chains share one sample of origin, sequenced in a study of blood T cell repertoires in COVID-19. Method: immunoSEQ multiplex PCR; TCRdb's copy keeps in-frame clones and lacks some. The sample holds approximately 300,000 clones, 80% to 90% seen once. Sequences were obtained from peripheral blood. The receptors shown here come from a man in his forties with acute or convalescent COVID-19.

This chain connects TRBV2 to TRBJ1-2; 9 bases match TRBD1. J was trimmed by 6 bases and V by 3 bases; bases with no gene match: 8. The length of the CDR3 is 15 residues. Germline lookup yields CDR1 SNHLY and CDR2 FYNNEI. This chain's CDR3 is CASSDRPDRGHGYTF. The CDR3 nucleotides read TGTGCCAGCAGTGATCGTCCGGACAGGGGACATGGCTACACCTTC.

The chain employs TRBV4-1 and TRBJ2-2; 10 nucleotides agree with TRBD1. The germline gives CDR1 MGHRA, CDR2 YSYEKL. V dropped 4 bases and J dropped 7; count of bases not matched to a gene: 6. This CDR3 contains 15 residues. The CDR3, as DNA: TGCGCCAGCAGCCTCGACAGGGGGCAGGACGGGGAGCTGTTTTTT. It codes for CASSLDRGQDGELFF.

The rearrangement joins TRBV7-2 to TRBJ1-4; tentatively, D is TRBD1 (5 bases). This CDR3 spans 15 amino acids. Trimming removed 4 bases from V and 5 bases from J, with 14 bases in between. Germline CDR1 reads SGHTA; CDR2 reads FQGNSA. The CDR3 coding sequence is TGTGCCAGCAGCTCGGCCGGGACTTCAAATGAAAAACTGTTTTTT. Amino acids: CASSSAGTSNEKLFF.

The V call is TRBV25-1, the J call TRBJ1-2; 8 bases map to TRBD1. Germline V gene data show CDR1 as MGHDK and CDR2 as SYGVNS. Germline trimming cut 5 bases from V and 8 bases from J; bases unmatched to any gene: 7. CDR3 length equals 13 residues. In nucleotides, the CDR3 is TGTGCCAGCAGTAGGACAGGGTCAAGAGGCTACACCTTC. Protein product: CASSRTGSRGYTF.

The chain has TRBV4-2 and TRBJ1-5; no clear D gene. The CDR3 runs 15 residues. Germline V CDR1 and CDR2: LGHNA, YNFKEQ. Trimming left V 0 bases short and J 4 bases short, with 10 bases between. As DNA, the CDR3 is TGTGCCAGCAGCCAAGATGGAGGGAAGAATCAGCCCCAGCATTTT. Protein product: CASSQDGGKNQPQHF.

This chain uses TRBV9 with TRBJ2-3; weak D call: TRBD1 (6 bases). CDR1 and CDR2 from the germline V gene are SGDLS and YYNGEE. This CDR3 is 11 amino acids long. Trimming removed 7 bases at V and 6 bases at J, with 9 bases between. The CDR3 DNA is TGTGCCAGCGGGGGCTGGGATACGCAGTATTTT. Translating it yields CASGGWDTQYF.

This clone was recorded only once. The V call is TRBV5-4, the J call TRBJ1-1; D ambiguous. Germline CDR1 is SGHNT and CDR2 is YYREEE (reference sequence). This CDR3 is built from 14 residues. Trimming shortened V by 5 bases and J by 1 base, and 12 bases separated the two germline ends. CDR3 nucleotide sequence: TGTGCCAGCAGATCCTCGAGACAGAACACTGAAGCTTTCTTT. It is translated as CASRSSRQNTEAFF.

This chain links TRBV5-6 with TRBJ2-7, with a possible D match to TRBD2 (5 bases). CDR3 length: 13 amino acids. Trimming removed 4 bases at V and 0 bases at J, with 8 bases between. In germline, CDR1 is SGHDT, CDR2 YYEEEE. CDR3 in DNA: TGTGCCAGCAGCCCGGGAAGCTCCTACGAGCAGTACTTC. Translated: CASSPGSSYEQYF. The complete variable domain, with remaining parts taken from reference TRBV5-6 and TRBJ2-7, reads DAGVTQSPTHLIKTRGQQVTLRCSPKSGHDTVSWYQQALGQGPQFIFQYYEEEERQRGNFPDRFSGHQFPNYSSELNVNALLLGDSALYLCASSPGSSYEQYFGPGTRLTVT.

As DNA, the CDR3 is TGTGCCAGCAGTGACTCGACGGGGGGGGTCAATGAGCAGTTCTTC. It translates to CASSDSTGGVNEQFF. The V call is TRBV6-4, the J call TRBJ2-1; 8 nucleotides match TRBD2. The length of the CDR3 is 15 residues. Germline V gene lookup returns CDR1 MRHNA and CDR2 SNTAGT. V lost 0 bases, J lost 6 bases, and 4 bases stayed unmatched.

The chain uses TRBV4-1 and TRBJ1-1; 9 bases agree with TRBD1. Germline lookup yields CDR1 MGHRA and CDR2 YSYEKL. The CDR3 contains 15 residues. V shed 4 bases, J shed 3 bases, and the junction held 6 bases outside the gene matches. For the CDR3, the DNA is TGCGCCAGCAGCCCTTGGACAGGGGTAGACACTGAAGCTTTCTTT. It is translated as CASSPWTGVDTEAFF.

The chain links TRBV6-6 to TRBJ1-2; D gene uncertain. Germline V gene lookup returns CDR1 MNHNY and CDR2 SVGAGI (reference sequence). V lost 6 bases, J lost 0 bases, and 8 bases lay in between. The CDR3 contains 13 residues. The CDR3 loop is CASSPGTNYGYTF. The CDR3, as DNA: TGTGCCAGCAGCCCGGGAACTAACTATGGCTACACCTTC.

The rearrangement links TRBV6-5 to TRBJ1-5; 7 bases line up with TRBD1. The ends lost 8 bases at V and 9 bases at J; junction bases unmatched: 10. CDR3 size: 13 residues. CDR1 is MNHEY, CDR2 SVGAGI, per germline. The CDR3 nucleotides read TGTGCCAGCGGTCAGGGGGACCTGGGGCCCCAGCATTTT. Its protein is CASGQGDLGPQHF.

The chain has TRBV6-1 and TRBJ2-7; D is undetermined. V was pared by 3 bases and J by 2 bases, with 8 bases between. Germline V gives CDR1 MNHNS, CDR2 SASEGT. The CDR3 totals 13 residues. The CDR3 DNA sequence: TGTGCCAGCAGTGACGATAACACCTACGAGCAGTACTTC. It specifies CASSDDNTYEQYF.

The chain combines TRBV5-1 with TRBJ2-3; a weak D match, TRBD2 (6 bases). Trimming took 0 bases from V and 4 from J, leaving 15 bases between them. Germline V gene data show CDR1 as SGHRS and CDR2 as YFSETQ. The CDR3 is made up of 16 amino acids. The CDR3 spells CASSLGTLASADTQYF. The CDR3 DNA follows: TGCGCCAGCAGCTTGGGGACTCTAGCGTCAGCAGATACGCAGTATTTT.

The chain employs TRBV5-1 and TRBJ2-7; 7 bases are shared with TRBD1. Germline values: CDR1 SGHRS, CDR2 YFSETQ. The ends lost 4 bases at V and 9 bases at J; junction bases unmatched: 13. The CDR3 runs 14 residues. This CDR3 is CASSIGGTSAGQYF. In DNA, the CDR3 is TGCGCCAGCAGCATAGGGGGCACCTCGGCCGGGCAGTACTTC.

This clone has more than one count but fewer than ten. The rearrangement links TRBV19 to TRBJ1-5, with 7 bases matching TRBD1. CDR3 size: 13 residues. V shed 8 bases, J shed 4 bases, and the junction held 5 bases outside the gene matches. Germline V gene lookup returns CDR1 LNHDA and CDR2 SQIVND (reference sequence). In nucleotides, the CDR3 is TGTGCCAGTGGGGACAGAAAAAATCAGCCCCAGCATTTT. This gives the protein CASGDRKNQPQHF.

This CDR3 reads CASSLGQGAGRNTEAFF. The DNA of the CDR3 is TGTGCCAGCAGCTTAGGGCAGGGGGCGGGCAGGAACACTGAAGCTTTCTTT. V is TRBV7-9 and J is TRBJ1-1; 8 bases line up with TRBD1. The V gene's germline CDR1 is SEHNR and CDR2 FQNEAQ (reference sequence). The CDR3 covers 17 residues. Trimming took 1 base from V and 1 from J; bases not matched to a gene: 8.

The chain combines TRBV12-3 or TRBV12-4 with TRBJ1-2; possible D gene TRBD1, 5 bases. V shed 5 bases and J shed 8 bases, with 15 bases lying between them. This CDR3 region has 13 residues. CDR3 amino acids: CASSDREKGGYTF. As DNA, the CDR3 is TGTGCCAGCAGTGACAGAGAAAAGGGGGGCTACACCTTC.

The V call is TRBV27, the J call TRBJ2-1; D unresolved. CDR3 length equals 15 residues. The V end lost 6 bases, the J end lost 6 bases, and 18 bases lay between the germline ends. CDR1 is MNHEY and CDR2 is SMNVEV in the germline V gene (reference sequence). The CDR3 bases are TGTGCCAGCAGCCCAACGCCCCTAGGAAGCAATGAGCAGTTCTTC. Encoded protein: CASSPTPLGSNEQFF.

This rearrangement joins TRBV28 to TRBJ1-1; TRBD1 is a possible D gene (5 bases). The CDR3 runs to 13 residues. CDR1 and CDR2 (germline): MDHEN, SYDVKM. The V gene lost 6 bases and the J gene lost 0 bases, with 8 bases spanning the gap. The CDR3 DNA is TGTGCCAGCAGATCACAGGTGAACACTGAAGCTTTCTTT. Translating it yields CASRSQVNTEAFF.

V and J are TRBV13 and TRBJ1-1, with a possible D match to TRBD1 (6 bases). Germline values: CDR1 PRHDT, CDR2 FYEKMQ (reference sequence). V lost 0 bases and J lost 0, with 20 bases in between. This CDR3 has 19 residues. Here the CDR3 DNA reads TGTGCCAGCAGCTTAGGCCTAGTTGCCAGGGGCCCTGTGAACACTGAAGCTTTCTTT. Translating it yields CASSLGLVARGPVNTEAFF.

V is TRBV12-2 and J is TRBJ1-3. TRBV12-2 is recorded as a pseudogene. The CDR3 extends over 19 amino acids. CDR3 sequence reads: CASRFPKEDGPSSGNTIYF. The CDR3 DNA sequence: TGTGCAAGTCGCTTCCCCAAGGAGGACGGTCCAAGCTCTGGAAACACCATATATTTT.

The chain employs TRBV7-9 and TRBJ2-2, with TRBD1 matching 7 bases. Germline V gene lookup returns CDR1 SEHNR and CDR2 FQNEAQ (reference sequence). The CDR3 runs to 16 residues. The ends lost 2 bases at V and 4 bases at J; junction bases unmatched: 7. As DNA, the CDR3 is TGTGCCAGCAGCTTACTCACAGGGGACCGCACCGGGGAGCTGTTTTTT. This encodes CASSLLTGDRTGELFF.

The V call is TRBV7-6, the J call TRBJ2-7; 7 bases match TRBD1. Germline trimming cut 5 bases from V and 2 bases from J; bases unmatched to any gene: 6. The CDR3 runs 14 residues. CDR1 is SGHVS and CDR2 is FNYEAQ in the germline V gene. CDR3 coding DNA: TGTGCCAGCAGCCCCGGGACAGATACCTACGAGCAGTACTTC. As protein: CASSPGTDTYEQYF.

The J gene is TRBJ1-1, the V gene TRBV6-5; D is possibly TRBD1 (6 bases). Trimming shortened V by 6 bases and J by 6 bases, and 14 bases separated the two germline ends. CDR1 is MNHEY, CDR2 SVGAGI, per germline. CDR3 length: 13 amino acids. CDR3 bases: TGTGCCAGCAGCCCCGGACAGCCTTCTGAAGCTTTCTTT. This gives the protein CASSPGQPSEAFF.

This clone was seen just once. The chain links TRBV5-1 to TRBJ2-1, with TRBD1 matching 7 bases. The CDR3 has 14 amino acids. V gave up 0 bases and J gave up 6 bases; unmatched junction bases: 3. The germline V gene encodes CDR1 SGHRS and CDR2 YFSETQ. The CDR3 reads CASSLGTGVNEQFF. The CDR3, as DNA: TGCGCCAGCAGCTTGGGAACAGGGGTCAATGAGCAGTTCTTC. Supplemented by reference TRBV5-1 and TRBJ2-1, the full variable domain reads KAGVTQTPRYLIKTRGQQVTLSCSPISGHRSVSWYQQTPGQGLQFLFEYFSETQRNKGNFPGRFSGRQFSNSRSEMNVSTLELGDSALYLCASSLGTGVNEQFFGPGTRLTVL.

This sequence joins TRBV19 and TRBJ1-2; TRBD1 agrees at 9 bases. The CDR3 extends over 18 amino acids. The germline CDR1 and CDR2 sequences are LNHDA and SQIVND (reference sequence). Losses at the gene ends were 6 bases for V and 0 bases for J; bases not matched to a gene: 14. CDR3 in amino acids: CASRPRGQGNQANYGYTF. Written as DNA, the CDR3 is TGTGCCAGTAGACCTAGGGGACAGGGCAACCAAGCTAACTATGGCTACACCTTC. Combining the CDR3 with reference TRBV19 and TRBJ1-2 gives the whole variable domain DGGITQSPKYLFRKEGQNVTLSCEQNLNHDAMYWYRQDPGQGLRLIYYSQIVNDFQKGDIAEGYSVSREKKESFPLTVTSAQKNPTAFYLCASRPRGQGNQANYGYTFGSGTRLTVV.

The CDR3 here is CASSPWTGGGEKLFF. As DNA, the CDR3 is TGTGCCAGCAGCCCCTGGACAGGGGGCGGGGAAAAACTGTTTTTT. The gene calls are TRBV3-1 (or the pseudogene TRBV3-2) and TRBJ1-4; 11 nucleotides line up with TRBD1. The CDR3 runs to 15 residues. CDR1 LGHDT and CDR2 YNNKEL come from the germline V gene (reference sequence). Trimming removed 4 bases from V and 8 bases from J; junction bases left unmatched: 6.

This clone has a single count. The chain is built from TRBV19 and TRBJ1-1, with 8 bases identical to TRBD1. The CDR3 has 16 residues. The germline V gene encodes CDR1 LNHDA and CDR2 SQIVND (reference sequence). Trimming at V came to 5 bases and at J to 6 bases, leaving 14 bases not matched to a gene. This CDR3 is CASSRSRQGAEAEAFF. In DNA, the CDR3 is TGTGCCAGTAGTCGCTCCCGTCAGGGGGCTGAAGCTGAAGCTTTCTTT.

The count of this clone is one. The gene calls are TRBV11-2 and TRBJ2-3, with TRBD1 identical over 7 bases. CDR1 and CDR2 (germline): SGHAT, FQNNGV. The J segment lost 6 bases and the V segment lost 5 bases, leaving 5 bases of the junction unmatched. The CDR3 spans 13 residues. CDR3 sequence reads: CASSPDRKDTQYF. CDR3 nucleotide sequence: TGTGCCAGCAGCCCGGACAGGAAGGATACGCAGTATTTT.

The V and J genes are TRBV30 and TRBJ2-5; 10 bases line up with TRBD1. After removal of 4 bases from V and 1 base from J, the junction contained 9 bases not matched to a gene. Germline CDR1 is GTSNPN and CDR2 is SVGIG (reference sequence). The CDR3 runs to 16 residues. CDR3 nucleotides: TGTGCCTGGACTAGGCGGGACAGGGGTCTCCAAGAGACCCAGTACTTC. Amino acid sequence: CAWTRRDRGLQETQYF.

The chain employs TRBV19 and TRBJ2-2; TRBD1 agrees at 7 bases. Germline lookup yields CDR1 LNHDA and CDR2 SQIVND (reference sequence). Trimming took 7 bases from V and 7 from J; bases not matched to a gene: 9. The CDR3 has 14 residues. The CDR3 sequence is CASKGQGEGGELFF. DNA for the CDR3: TGTGCCAGTAAAGGTCAGGGGGAAGGCGGGGAGCTGTTTTTT. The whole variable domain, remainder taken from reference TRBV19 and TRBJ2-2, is DGGITQSPKYLFRKEGQNVTLSCEQNLNHDAMYWYRQDPGQGLRLIYYSQIVNDFQKGDIAEGYSVSREKKESFPLTVTSAQKNPTAFYLCASKGQGEGGELFFGEGSRLTVL.